One and the same sample provided the 9 T cell receptor beta chains below, sequenced in a study of cytomegalovirus exposure and HLA in healthy donors. Vbeta (60) and Jbeta (13) primers were used in the PCR. The repertoire was sequenced with immunoSEQ multiplex PCR; TCRdb's copy has only in-frame clones and lacks some. Here the sample spans about 120,000 clones, 65% to 80% being singletons. The source material was PBMCs. All receptors come from a woman in her thirties or forties in good health and CMV-seropositive.

The genes are TRBV5-6 and TRBJ2-1; 9 positions match TRBD2. J gave up 9 bases and V 0 bases, and 4 bases lay outside the gene matches. Germline CDR1 SGHDT, CDR2 YYEEEE. The CDR3 contains 14 residues. CDR3 nucleotides: TGTGCCAGCAGCTTGGGCGGGAGGGGGAGTGAGCAGTTCTTC. This encodes CASSLGGRGSEQFF.

This clone was recorded only once. One end of the junction varies from germline; a read error may be responsible. The same CDR3 also results from other DNA sequences found in this sample. V gene TRBV2 combines with J gene TRBJ1-5; D remains ambiguous. The CDR3 runs 12 residues. The germline V gene encodes CDR1 SNHLY and CDR2 FYNNEI. CDR3 DNA sequence: TGTGCCAGCAGCGAAGCGCGACAGCCCCAGCATTTT. It codes for CASSEARQPQHF.

The chain uses TRBV19 and TRBJ2-3, with 10 bases aligning to TRBD2. After removal of 1 base from V and 3 bases from J, the junction contained 4 bases not matched to a gene. The CDR3 runs 16 residues. The germline CDR1 and CDR2 sequences are LNHDA and SQIVND (reference sequence). The CDR3 DNA follows: TGTGCCAGTAGTATAGCCCTAGCGGGAGTGACAGATACGCAGTATTTT. Translating it yields CASSIALAGVTDTQYF.

The chain combines TRBV29-1 with TRBJ2-3; 8 bases align to TRBD2. J lost 3 bases, V lost 0 bases, and 5 bases had no gene match. The CDR3 is made up of 15 amino acids. Germline CDR1 and CDR2: SQVTM and ANQGSEA. CDR3 bases: TGCAGCGTTGAAGAGCGGGGGGTAGGGACAGATACGCAGTATTTT. This translates into CSVEERGVGTDTQYF.

In DNA form, the CDR3 reads TGCGCCAGCAGCCAAGTTCCCTTGGAGACCCAGTACTTC. It encodes CASSQVPLETQYF. The V call is TRBV4-1, the J call TRBJ2-5; D is uncertain. V gave up 1 base and J gave up 5 bases, with 8 bases separating them. The germline CDR1 and CDR2 sequences are MGHRA and YSYEKL. This CDR3 contains 13 residues.

The chain is built from TRBV6-1 and TRBJ1-6; 8 bases are a match to TRBD1. Per the germline V gene, CDR1 is MNHNS and CDR2 is SASEGT. Trimming cost V 4 bases and J 9 bases; bases outside gene matches: 11. This CDR3 region has 16 residues. The CDR3: CASSAGRDRPSSPLHF. The CDR3 DNA sequence: TGTGCCAGCAGTGCCGGCCGGGACAGGCCTAGTTCACCCCTCCACTTT.

J is TRBJ1-4 and V is TRBV2, with D possibly TRBD1 on 6 matching bases. The V end lost 10 bases, the J end lost 2 bases, and 11 bases lay between the germline ends. The germline V gene encodes CDR1 SNHLY and CDR2 FYNNEI. The CDR3 is made up of 13 amino acids. Here the CDR3 reads CATQTGTNEKLFF. The CDR3 coding sequence is TGTGCCACCCAGACAGGCACTAATGAAAAACTGTTTTTT.

This clone was detected a few times. This rearrangement joins TRBV6-5 to TRBJ1-4, with TRBD1 matching over 9 bases. Germline CDR1 and CDR2: MNHEY and SVGAGI. Trimming cost V 6 bases and J 8 bases; bases outside gene matches: 10. There are 15 residues in the CDR3. CDR3 amino acids: CASSLRDRVREKLFF. DNA of the CDR3: TGTGCCAGCAGCCTAAGGGACAGGGTCCGGGAAAAACTGTTTTTT.

With regard to this clone: Compared with germline, one end of the junction differs, possibly owing to a read error. V usage is TRBV14 and J usage is TRBJ2-7; 8 positions agree with TRBD1. Germline CDR1 and CDR2: SGHDN and FVKESK. This CDR3 region has 15 residues. The CDR3 sequence is CASSQARGQGYEQYF. The CDR3 DNA is TGTGCAAGCAGCCAAGCCCGCGGACAGGGCTACGAGCAGTACTTC.